These T cell receptor beta chains were read from a single sample in a study of blood T cell repertoires in COVID-19. Generated by immunoSEQ multiplex PCR, the TCRdb table keeps only in-frame clones and is missing some. The table lists under 300,000 clones, roughly nine tenths of them singletons. The sequenced sample was peripheral blood. The receptors originated from a man aged 60 to 69 with acute or convalescent COVID-19. The CDR3 runs from the conserved cysteine through the conserved F or W. D genes are given only for firm matches. Not every row has a clone size; where given, it reads once, few, many or a size class.

J | V | size | D | CDR3 | DNA
TRBJ1-6 | TRBV9 | NA | TRBD1 | CASSVEVGGGSPLHF | TGTGCCAGCAGCGTAGAGGTAGGGGGCGGGTCACCCCTCCACTTT
TRBJ2-1 | TRBV9 | NA | NA | CASSGEAFDNNEQFF | TGTGCCAGCAGCGGCGAGGCTTTCGATAACAATGAGCAGTTCTTC
TRBJ1-1 | TRBV15 | once | NA | CATSTQGGNTEAFF | TGTGCCACCAGCACCCAAGGGGGGAACACTGAAGCTTTCTTT
TRBJ2-3 | TRBV19 | NA | NA | CASSIDLFTSDTQYF | TGTGCCAGTAGTATAGATCTATTTACGTCGGATACGCAGTATTTT
TRBJ2-1 | TRBV3-1/TRBV3-2 | NA | TRBD2 | CASSPGLAGGFNEQFF | TGTGCCAGCAGCCCGGGACTAGCGGGAGGGTTTAATGAGCAGTTCTTC
TRBJ2-2 | TRBV5-4 | NA | TRBD2 | CASSLLVGRDGGELFF | TGTGCCAGCAGCTTGTTGGTGGGGAGGGACGGCGGGGAGCTGTTTTTT
TRBJ1-2 | TRBV30 | NA | NA | CAWSVEPGQKGSNYGYTF | TGTGCCTGGAGTGTAGAGCCCGGACAGAAGGGGTCTAACTATGGCTACACCTTC
TRBJ1-6 | TRBV27 | NA | NA | CASSYLVRGNSPLHF | TGTGCCAGCAGTTACTTAGTAAGGGGTAATTCACCCCTCCACTTT
TRBJ1-2 | TRBV19 | few | TRBD1 | CASSRDRGKLGYGYTF | TGTGCCAGTAGTCGGGACAGGGGTAAGTTAGGCTATGGCTACACCTTC
TRBJ2-7 | TRBV7-9 | many | NA | CASSSDYYEQYF | TGTGCCAGCTCCTCGGACTACTACGAGCAGTACTTC
TRBJ1-2 | TRBV7-2 | NA | TRBD1 | CASSLAGQDGYTF | TGTGCCAGCAGCTTAGCCGGACAGGATGGCTACACCTTC
TRBJ2-6 | TRBV7-9 | NA | TRBD1 | CASSLGQGISSGANVLTF | TGTGCCAGCAGCTTAGGACAGGGGATCAGCTCTGGGGCCAACGTCCTGACTTTC
TRBJ1-2 | TRBV9 | NA | NA | CASTVTASDGVYGYTF | TGTGCCAGCACCGTTACCGCCTCCGACGGGGTTTATGGCTACACCTTC
TRBJ1-2 | TRBV4-1 | NA | TRBD1 | CASSQGGGQGSPPGYTF | TGCGCCAGCAGCCAAGGGGGGGGACAGGGGTCGCCTCCCGGCTACACCTTC
TRBJ2-5 | TRBV7-2 | NA | TRBD1 | CASSSDRGPETQYF | TGTGCCAGCAGTTCGGACAGGGGGCCAGAGACCCAGTACTTC
TRBJ1-2 | TRBV7-3 | few | TRBD1 | CASSLLTGGELHGYTF | TGTGCCAGCAGCTTATTGACAGGGGGCGAGTTGCATGGCTACACCTTC
TRBJ2-7 | TRBV5-1 | NA | NA | CASSLAGVGTEYYEQYF | TGCGCCAGCAGCTTGGCGGGGGTCGGGACAGAGTATTACGAGCAGTACTTC
TRBJ1-2 | TRBV9 | NA | TRBD1 | CASSVEGQVWGYTF | TGTGCCAGCAGCGTAGAGGGACAGGTCTGGGGCTACACCTTC
TRBJ1-6 | TRBV4-3 | NA | NA | CASSQLRGSPLHF | TGCGCCAGCAGCCAACTCAGGGGTTCACCCCTCCACTTT
TRBJ2-4 | TRBV5-1 | NA | TRBD1 | CASSLGTGDVGVAKNIQYF | TGCGCCAGCAGCTTGGGGACAGGGGACGTCGGAGTAGCCAAAAACATTCAGTACTTC
TRBJ2-7 | TRBV2 | NA | TRBD1 | CASSEEAPGTVYEQYF | TGTGCCAGCAGTGAAGAGGCCCCAGGGACAGTCTACGAGCAGTACTTC
TRBJ2-3 | TRBV11-2 | NA | TRBD2 | CASSLEGGDTDTQYF | TGTGCCAGCAGCTTGGAGGGAGGGGACACAGATACGCAGTATTTT
TRBJ1-2 | TRBV12-3/TRBV12-4 | once | TRBD1 | CASSQGAHYGYTF | TGTGCCAGCAGCCAGGGGGCGCACTATGGCTACACCTTC
TRBJ1-2 | TRBV5-5 | NA | NA | CASSDGQLYGYTF | TGTGCCAGCAGCGACGGACAGCTCTATGGCTACACCTTC
TRBJ1-2 | TRBV28 | NA | NA | CASEFPGGRYGYTF | TGTGCCAGCGAGTTTCCCGGCGGGAGATATGGCTACACCTTC
TRBJ2-7 | TRBV20-1 | NA | NA | CSASRVWRGVYEQYF | TGCAGTGCTAGTAGGGTGTGGCGGGGTGTCTACGAGCAGTACTTC
TRBJ2-3 | TRBV29-1 | NA | TRBD2 | CSVAGVADTQYF | TGCAGCGTGGCGGGGGTAGCAGATACGCAGTATTTT
TRBJ2-1 | TRBV5-4 | NA | TRBD2 | CASSPPALAGVGNEQFF | TGTGCCAGCAGCCCACCTGCGTTAGCGGGAGTAGGGAATGAGCAGTTCTTC
TRBJ2-1 | TRBV30 | NA | TRBD2 | CAWTGLAAYNEQFF | TGTGCCTGGACGGGACTAGCGGCCTACAATGAGCAGTTCTTC
TRBJ2-5 | TRBV30 | NA | NA | CAWDGTLLGTQYF | TGTGCCTGGGACGGGACACTCCTTGGGACCCAGTACTTC
TRBJ2-2 | TRBV5-8 | NA | NA | CASSPLTRTGELFF | TGTGCCAGCAGCCCGCTGACTCGTACCGGGGAGCTGTTTTTT
TRBJ2-5 | TRBV14 | NA | TRBD1 | CASSKPTGGQETQYF | TGTGCCAGCAGCAAACCGACAGGGGGCCAAGAGACCCAGTACTTC
TRBJ2-1 | TRBV29-1 | NA | TRBD2 | CSVDVSGTGPRTSGRFSYNEQFF | TGCAGCGTTGACGTATCCGGGACAGGGCCCCGGACTAGCGGGAGATTCTCCTACAATGAGCAGTTCTTC
TRBJ1-1 | TRBV29-1 | NA | NA | CSVTRGNMNTEAFF | TGCAGCGTGACCAGGGGTAACATGAACACTGAAGCTTTCTTT
TRBJ1-1 | TRBV24-1 | NA | NA | CATSDPGKAEAFF | TGTGCCACCAGTGACCCAGGGAAGGCTGAAGCTTTCTTT
TRBJ1-5 | TRBV4-2 | NA | NA | CASSPEQNYQPQHF | TGTGCCAGCAGCCCGGAACAGAATTACCAGCCCCAGCATTTT
TRBJ2-3 | TRBV30 | NA | TRBD2 | CAWSVNPPTSARGDTQYF | TGTGCCTGGAGTGTAAACCCCCCGACTAGCGCTCGCGGAGATACGCAGTATTTT
TRBJ2-1 | TRBV5-4 | NA | NA | CASSLSASWYNEQFF | TGTGCCAGCAGCTTGTCGGCTAGCTGGTACAATGAGCAGTTCTTC
TRBJ2-7 | TRBV6-2/TRBV6-3 | NA | TRBD1 | CASSYPPPTGRSSYEQYF | TGTGCCAGCAGTTACCCCCCCCCGACAGGGCGAAGCTCCTACGAGCAGTACTTC
TRBJ2-3 | TRBV11-2 | NA | TRBD2 | CASSPGTSGRDF | TGTGCCAGCAGCCCTGGGACTAGCGGGAGGGATTTT
TRBJ2-1 | TRBV4-3 | NA | NA | CASSQQGQGGNEQFF | TGCGCCAGCAGCCAACAGGGCCAGGGAGGCAATGAGCAGTTCTTC